This section outlines one TCR beta chain sequence together with its context. Germline-derived CDR1 and CDR2 are LGHNA and YSLEER. This CDR3 has 14 amino acids. The ends were cut back, 0 bases at V and 8 bases at J, with 13 bases in the middle. The sample originates from a study of Ad26.COV2.S vaccination and SARS-CoV-2 variants. Sequencing was performed with immunoSEQ multiplex PCR; in TCRdb, only in-frame clones are kept and a portion is missing. The profile covers a few hundred thousand clones, with around 90% appearing a single time and roughly an eighth taken by the ten largest. Treatment indicated: some 20 received Ad26.COV2.S at low or high dose, single or two shots; roughly five received placebo; per-sample allocation not given. Sampling occurred on day 63 after the first vaccine or placebo injection. It was Wuhan-strain SARS-CoV-2 spike that the Ad26 vaccine vector expressed.

The TCR comes from a person aged 18-65 years who received the Ad26.COV2.S COVID-19 vaccine or a placebo. This sample comprised peripheral blood, obtained in a trial of Ad26.COV2.S vaccine versus placebo. This chain connects TRBV4-3 to TRBJ1-2; D unclear. The CDR3 coding sequence is TGCGCCAGCAGCCAAGAGGTAAAGGGATACGGCTACACCTTC. Amino acids: CASSQEVKGYGYTF.